This T cell receptor (beta chain) was identified in a study of sequential checkpoint blockade in melanoma. Looking at the study overall: TCRβ was sequenced from DNA of some 89 pretreatment tumors.

Treatment noted: randomized to nivolumab then ipilimumab (arm A) or the reverse (arm B). CDR1 is MDHEN and CDR2 is SYDVKM in the germline V gene. V dropped 8 bases and J dropped 6 bases, with 17 bases sitting between them. This CDR3 is built from 14 residues. TCRdb's copy holds only in-frame clones and misses some; the assay was immunoSEQ multiplex PCR. The data contain approximately 3,600 clones, approximately 30% of them singletons. J is TRBJ1-5 and V is TRBV28; no clear D. The source is a human donor with melanoma. This specimen consisted of tumor tissue (inferred from file names), obtained from a patient given nivolumab and ipilimumab in sequence. The CDR3 DNA reads as TGTGCCAGCGACGAACCAGCTCGCGGTCAGCCCCAGCATTTT. Its translation: CASDEPARGQPQHF.